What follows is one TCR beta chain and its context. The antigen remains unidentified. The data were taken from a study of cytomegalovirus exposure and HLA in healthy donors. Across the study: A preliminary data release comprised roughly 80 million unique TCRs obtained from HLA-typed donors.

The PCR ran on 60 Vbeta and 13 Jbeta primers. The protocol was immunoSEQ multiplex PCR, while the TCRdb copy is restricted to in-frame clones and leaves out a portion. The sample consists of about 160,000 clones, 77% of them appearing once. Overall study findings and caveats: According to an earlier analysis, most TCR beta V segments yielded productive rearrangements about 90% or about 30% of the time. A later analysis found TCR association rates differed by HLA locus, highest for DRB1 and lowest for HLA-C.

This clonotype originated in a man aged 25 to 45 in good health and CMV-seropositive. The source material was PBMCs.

The DNA for the CDR3 is TGTGCCAGTAGTGCCCCGGGGGGCCACGAGCAGTACTTC. Translation gives CASSAPGGHEQYF. V is TRBV19 and J is TRBJ2-7; TRBD2 might be the D (7 bases). Between the trimmed V and J ends, which lost 5 bases and 5 bases, there was a span of 13 bases. The CDR3 spans 13 residues. Looked up from germline, CDR1 is LNHDA and CDR2 is SQIVND (reference sequence).